This T cell receptor (beta chain) came from a study of blood T cell repertoires in COVID-19. J gave up 6 bases and V 3 bases, and 4 bases lay outside the gene matches. The CDR3 runs 13 residues. Germline CDR1 is SEHNR and CDR2 is FQNEAQ (reference sequence). Sequenced by immunoSEQ multiplex PCR; TCRdb stores in-frame clones only, minus some. This sample yields some 80,000 clones, of which 70% to 90% are seen a single time; roughly 11% belongs to the top ten. The chain is built from TRBV7-9 and TRBJ2-7, with 8 nucleotides matching TRBD2. The TCR was taken from a man in his fifties or sixties with COVID-19, enrolled during active disease. The sequenced sample consisted of peripheral blood. CDR3 amino acids: CASSFSGESEQYF. The CDR3 nucleotides read TGTGCCAGCAGCTTTAGCGGGGAATCCGAGCAGTACTTC.